These 15 T cell receptor beta chains were sequenced from one sample in a study of blood T cell repertoires in COVID-19. TCRdb's copy holds only in-frame clones and misses some; the assay was immunoSEQ multiplex PCR. Among approximately 76,000 clones listed, about nine tenths were seen once. The sample comprised peripheral blood. The receptors originated from a human donor in a cohort sampled during active COVID-19.

The rearrangement links TRBV6-5 to TRBJ2-5; D possibly corresponds to TRBD2 (6 bases). Germline assignment: CDR1 MNHEY and CDR2 SVGAGI. Deletions cut 2 bases from V and 3 bases from J, with 13 bases between. The length of the CDR3 is 15 residues. The CDR3 sequence is CASSYTQRGKETQYF. CDR3 DNA: TGTGCCAGCAGTTACACGCAACGGGGGAAAGAGACCCAGTACTTC.

This clone was seen only a few times. The sample holds other DNA sequences that translate to the same CDR3. This sequence joins TRBV18 and TRBJ2-3; 11 bases align to TRBD2. The junction had 2 bases not matched to a gene; V was cut back by 2 bases and J by 1 base. From germline, CDR1 is KGHSH and CDR2 LQKENI. The CDR3 has 16 amino acids. CDR3 sequence (DNA): TGTGCCAGCTCACCAGGGACTAGCGGACGCACAGATACGCAGTATTTT. Translation gives CASSPGTSGRTDTQYF.

The chain links TRBV13 to TRBJ2-5, with 7 bases aligning to TRBD1. The CDR3 covers 14 residues. From germline, CDR1 is PRHDT and CDR2 FYEKMQ (reference sequence). Germline trimming cut 3 bases from V and 7 bases from J; bases unmatched to any gene: 8. CDR3 loop: CASSFKTGDRTQYF. CDR3 nucleotides: TGTGCCAGCAGCTTTAAAACAGGGGACCGGACCCAGTACTTC. The full variable domain, rest sourced from reference TRBV13 and TRBJ2-5, is AAGVIQSPRHLIKEKRETATLKCYPIPRHDTVYWYQQGPGQDPQFLISFYEKMQSDKGSIPDRFSAQQFSDYHSELNMSSLELGDSALYFCASSFKTGDRTQYFGPGTRLLVL.

This clone occurred a few times. V usage is TRBV5-4 and J usage is TRBJ2-2; TRBD1 might be the D (6 bases). The CDR3 is made up of 14 amino acids. The germline V gene encodes CDR1 SGHNT and CDR2 YYREEE (reference sequence). With 5 bases removed from V and 1 base from J, the gap between germline ends came to 9 bases. CDR3 in amino acids: CASRGAENTGELFF. The CDR3, as DNA: TGTGCCAGCAGGGGGGCCGAGAACACCGGGGAGCTGTTTTTT.

The chain uses TRBV3-1 (or the pseudogene TRBV3-2) and TRBJ2-5; no firm D call. Trimming took 2 bases from V and 2 from J, leaving 9 bases between them. The V gene's germline CDR1 is LGHDT and CDR2 YNNKEL (reference sequence). CDR3 size: 14 residues. The CDR3 loop reads CASSQRGQQETQYF. In DNA, the CDR3 is TGTGCCAGCAGCCAAAGAGGCCAGCAAGAGACCCAGTACTTC.

The gene calls are TRBV5-1 and TRBJ2-5; 7 bases are shared with TRBD2. Germline CDR1 SGHRS, CDR2 YFSETQ. V lost 3 bases to trimming and J lost 5 bases; unmatched junction nucleotides: 1. This CDR3 comprises 12 residues. The CDR3 here is CASSSRGETQYF. The CDR3 DNA sequence: TGCGCCAGCAGCTCGCGGGGGGAGACCCAGTACTTC.

The chain couples TRBV7-2 to TRBJ1-2; D is unclear. The CDR3 runs to 13 residues. The V gene lost 5 bases and the J gene lost 4 bases, with 11 bases spanning the gap. CDR1 and CDR2 from the germline V gene are SGHTA and FQGNSA. The CDR3: CASSPAGTYGYTF. CDR3 DNA sequence: TGTGCCAGCAGCCCCGCAGGTACCTATGGCTACACCTTC. The full variable domain, its missing parts supplied by reference TRBV7-2 and TRBJ1-2, is GAGVSQSPSNKVTEKGKDVELRCDPISGHTALYWYRQSLGQGLEFLIYFQGNSAPDKSGLPSDRFSAERTGGSVSTLTIQRTQQEDSAVYLCASSPAGTYGYTFGSGTRLTVV.

This clone was seen a handful of times. The chain combines TRBV7-9 with TRBJ1-1, with a tentative D call TRBD1 (5 bases). This CDR3 has 13 amino acids. Trimming cost V 4 bases and J 2 bases, with 8 bases left between them. Germline CDR1 reads SEHNR; CDR2 reads FQNEAQ (reference sequence). The CDR3 reads CASSWGSNTEAFF. The CDR3, as DNA: TGTGCCAGCAGCTGGGGCTCTAACACTGAAGCTTTCTTT.

The chain joins TRBV6-5 to TRBJ2-7, with 11 bases matching TRBD2. V lost 5 bases and J lost 7; bases outside the gene matches: 10. The CDR3 covers 15 residues. CDR1 is MNHEY and CDR2 is SVGAGI in the germline V gene. This CDR3 is CASSHTSGGYVEQYF. The CDR3 coding sequence is TGTGCCAGCAGTCATACTAGCGGGGGATACGTAGAGCAGTACTTC.

The rearrangement links TRBV19 to TRBJ2-7; D is uncertain. Trimming removed 5 bases from V and 3 bases from J, with 14 bases in between. This CDR3 region has 14 residues. Germline V gives CDR1 LNHDA, CDR2 SQIVND (reference sequence). The CDR3 reads CASSPLRGYYEQYF. The CDR3 DNA reads TGTGCCAGTAGTCCCCTCAGAGGCTACTACGAGCAGTACTTC.

V is TRBV28 and J is TRBJ2-7; 12 bases align to TRBD1. The CDR3 runs to 15 residues. The germline gives CDR1 MDHEN, CDR2 SYDVKM. V trimming: 5 bases; J trimming: 2 bases; junction bases outside the gene matches: 4. The CDR3 protein is CASSPGTGGAYEQYF. DNA for the CDR3: TGTGCCAGCAGTCCAGGGACAGGGGGCGCCTACGAGCAGTACTTC.

This clone occurred once. The conserved closing phenylalanine or tryptophan is absent in this CDR3, likely reflecting a read error. The DNA is omitted, as the CDR3 cannot be located on it reliably, and the CDR3 follows TCRdb's listing. The V call is TRBV4-1, the J call TRBJ2-3; the table's D call, TRBD2, was not checked against the DNA. Counting both end residues, the CDR3 totals 9 amino acids. Looked up from germline, CDR1 is MGHRA and CDR2 is YSYEKL. This CDR3 is CASSQEGDP.

This rearrangement joins TRBV27 to TRBJ2-3, with TRBD2 matching over 10 bases. CDR3 size: 16 residues. Germline assignment: CDR1 MNHEY and CDR2 SMNVEV (reference sequence). J lost 6 bases, V lost 8 bases, and 14 bases had no gene match. The CDR3 region is CASARGLAGVRDTQYF. For the CDR3, the DNA is TGTGCCAGCGCAAGGGGGCTAGCGGGAGTTCGGGATACGCAGTATTTT.

This sequence joins TRBV10-3 and TRBJ2-5; a possible D gene is TRBD1 (5 bases). CDR3 length: 14 amino acids. In germline, CDR1 is ENHRY, CDR2 SYGVKD. V was clipped by 2 bases and J by 1 base, with 8 bases between them. The CDR3 coding sequence is TGTGCCATCAGTGAGGGACATACCCAAGAGACCCAGTACTTC. Translating it yields CAISEGHTQETQYF.

The chain combines TRBV6-4 with TRBJ2-3; TRBD1 matches 7 bases. The V gene's germline CDR1 is MRHNA and CDR2 SNTAGT. Trimming took 5 bases from V and 5 from J; bases not matched to a gene: 10. This CDR3 comprises 15 residues. The CDR3 loop reads CASSHRDSGGDTQYF. The CDR3 DNA reads as TGTGCCAGCAGTCACCGGGACAGTGGGGGAGATACGCAGTATTTT.